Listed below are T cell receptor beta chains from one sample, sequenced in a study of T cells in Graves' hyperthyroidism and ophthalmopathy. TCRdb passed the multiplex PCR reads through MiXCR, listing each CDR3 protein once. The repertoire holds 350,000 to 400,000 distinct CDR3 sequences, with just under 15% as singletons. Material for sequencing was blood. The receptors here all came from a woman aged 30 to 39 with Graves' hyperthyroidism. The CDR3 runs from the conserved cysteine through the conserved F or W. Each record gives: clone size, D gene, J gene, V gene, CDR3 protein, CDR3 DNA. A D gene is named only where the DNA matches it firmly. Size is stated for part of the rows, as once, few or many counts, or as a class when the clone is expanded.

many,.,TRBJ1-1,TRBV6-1,CASSEGTTRDKGTEAFF,TGTGCCAGCAGTGAAGGGACTACGCGGGACAAGGGGACTGAAGCTTTCTTT
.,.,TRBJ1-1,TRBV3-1,CASSRTGFEAFF,TGTGCCAGCAGCCGGACTGGATTTGAAGCTTTCTTT
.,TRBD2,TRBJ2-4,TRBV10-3,CAISGGGSDIQYF,TGTGCCATCAGTGGCGGGGGGTCAGACATTCAGTACTTC
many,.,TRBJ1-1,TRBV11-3,CASSSEGNTEAFF,TGTGCCAGCAGCTCCGAGGGGAACACTGAAGCTTTCTTT
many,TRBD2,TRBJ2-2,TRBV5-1,CASSGRTSGSSGELFF,TGCGCCAGCAGCGGTCGGACTAGCGGGAGTTCCGGGGAGCTGTTTTTT
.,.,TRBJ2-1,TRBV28,CASSPPSVSHNEQFF,TGTGCCAGCAGTCCCCCTTCCGTGAGCCACAATGAGCAGTTCTTC
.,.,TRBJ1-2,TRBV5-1,CASSLSGGGYGYTF,TGCGCCAGCAGCTTGTCGGGGGGAGGCTATGGCTACACCTTC
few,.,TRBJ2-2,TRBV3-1,CASSQTDPSVGTGELFF,TGTGCCAGCAGCCAGACAGACCCTTCCGTGGGCACCGGGGAGCTGTTTTTT
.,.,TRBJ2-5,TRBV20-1,CSGPSGGGMGETQYF,TGCAGTGGACCCTCCGGAGGCGGGATGGGAGAGACCCAGTACTTC
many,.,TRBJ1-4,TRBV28,CASSFRLTNEKLFF,TGTGCCAGCAGTTTCCGCCTAACTAATGAAAAACTGTTTTTT
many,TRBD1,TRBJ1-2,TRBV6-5,CASSYAQGAEEGYTF,TGTGCCAGCAGTTACGCACAGGGGGCTGAAGAGGGCTACACCTTC
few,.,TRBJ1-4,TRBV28,CASSLLRGGNEKLFF,TGTGCCAGCAGTTTATTAAGGGGAGGTAATGAAAAACTGTTTTTT
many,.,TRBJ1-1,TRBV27,CASSLHLVSKAFF,TGTGCCAGCAGTTTACACCTCGTGTCGAAAGCTTTCTTT
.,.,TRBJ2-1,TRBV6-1,CASRATRGGNEQFF,TGTGCCAGCAGAGCCACCAGGGGGGGCAATGAGCAGTTCTTC
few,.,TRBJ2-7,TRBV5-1,CASRGLGGEGAYEQYF,TGCGCCAGCAGGGGCCTCGGGGGAGAGGGGGCCTACGAGCAGTACTTC
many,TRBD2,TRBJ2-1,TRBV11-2,CASSSGLAGVEQFF,TGTGCCAGCAGCTCGGGACTAGCGGGAGTGGAGCAGTTCTTC
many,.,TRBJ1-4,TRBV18,CASSLYGRNEKLFF,TGTGCCAGCTCACTGTACGGGCGAAATGAAAAACTGTTTTTT
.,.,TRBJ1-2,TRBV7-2,CASSLGQAKSGYTF,TGTGCCAGCAGCTTAGGACAGGCAAAAAGTGGCTACACCTTC
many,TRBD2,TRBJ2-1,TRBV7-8,CASSSTGAGENEQFF,TGTGCCAGCAGCTCCACTGGGGCGGGAGAAAATGAGCAGTTCTTC
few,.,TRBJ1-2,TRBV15,CATSRDHRDGYTF,TGTGCCACCAGCAGAGATCACCGCGATGGCTACACCTTC
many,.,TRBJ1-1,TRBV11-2,CASSLTASGERNTEAFF,TGTGCCAGCAGCTTAACGGCTTCAGGGGAAAGGAACACTGAAGCTTTCTTT
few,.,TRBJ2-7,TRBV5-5,CASSLVIFRVSYEQYF,TGTGCCAGCAGCTTGGTCATATTTCGGGTTTCCTACGAGCAGTACTTC
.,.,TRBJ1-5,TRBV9,CASSASRSNQPQHF,TGTGCCAGCAGCGCCAGTCGGTCGAATCAGCCCCAGCATTTT
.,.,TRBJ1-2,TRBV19,CASSTSTEETNYGYTF,TGTGCCAGTAGTACGTCGACGGAGGAAACTAACTATGGCTACACCTTC
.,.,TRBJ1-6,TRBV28,CASSFPGGSPLHF,TGTGCCAGCAGTTTCCCGGGGGGGTCACCCCTCCACTTT
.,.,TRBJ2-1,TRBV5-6,CASSWDRVAGTHQFF,TGTGCCAGCAGCTGGGACAGGGTAGCGGGAACGCACCAGTTCTTC
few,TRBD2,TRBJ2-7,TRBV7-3,CASSLSSGRDITYEQYF,TGTGCCAGCAGCTTATCTAGCGGGAGGGATATTACCTACGAGCAGTACTTC